The T cell receptor (beta chain) under discussion was sequenced for a study of beta chain features in type 1 diabetes. General observations from the study: More deletions and fewer insertions at VDJ junctions were found in patients with type 1 diabetes. The naive, central memory and Treg TCRB repertoires showed an apparent similarity that was greater among patients than among healthy donors.

The authors reverse transcribed all of the isolated RNA, so sequencing captured expressed TCRB transcripts. Method: immunoSEQ multiplex PCR; TCRdb's copy keeps in-frame clones and lacks some. The sample includes roughly 610,000 clones, roughly a sixth of them seen just once. In regard to this clone: No antigen is known for it.

The ends lost 6 bases at V and 3 bases at J; junction bases unmatched: 6. CDR3 length: 15 amino acids. From germline, CDR1 is SQVTM and CDR2 ANQGSEA. The chain uses TRBV29-1 and TRBJ2-2, with 11 bases aligning to TRBD1. The sequence was collected from a man aged 18 to 35 in good health. Sequenced sample: naive CD4+ T cells from blood. CDR3 amino acids: CSVRTGGSHTGELFF. The CDR3 DNA is TGCAGCGTGAGGACAGGGGGCTCCCACACCGGGGAGCTGTTTTTT.